This T cell receptor beta chain was profiled in a study of PD-1 blockade in mismatch repair-deficient tumors. On the study more broadly: Patients had over ten mismatch repair-deficient cancer types and were previously treated and progressing.

The method was immunoSEQ multiplex PCR; TCRdb's version includes in-frame clones alone and lacks a portion of them. The sample contains roughly 48,000 clones, 65% to 80% of which appear only once. The study's findings and limits: Tumor-resident clones, often undetectable pretreatment in blood, expanded then contracted after pembrolizumab.

The germline V gene encodes CDR1 MNHNY and CDR2 SVGAGI (reference sequence). The CDR3 spans 16 residues. V lost 0 bases, J lost 2 bases, and 12 bases lay in between. On this clone itself: Its antigen remains unknown.

Mismatch repair deficiency was confirmed in all patients, by PCR or immunohistochemistry. The TCR-sequenced patients were a few responders to pembrolizumab. The TCR sequence derives from an adult with mismatch repair-deficient cancer. V gene TRBV6-6 combines with J gene TRBJ2-3; D gene ambiguous. This material consisted of PBMCs, taken before pembrolizumab treatment. CDR3 in DNA: TGTGCCAGCAGTTACTCTGGGTCAGAGTCCACAGATACGCAGTATTTT. Amino acid sequence: CASSYSGSESTDTQYF.